This T cell receptor beta chain was sequenced for a study of OX40 agonist ivuxolimab in advanced cancers. Study observations and caveats: There was clonal expansion of CD4+ and CD8+ blood T cells by week 6 at 0.1 to 3.0 mg/kg.

Autoimmune disease history or systemic immunosuppression disqualified patients. With respect to this clone: What it binds is not known. Other nucleotide sequences from this sample produce the same CDR3.

Repertoires were generated with immunoSEQ multiplex PCR, while TCRdb's copy carries only in-frame clones and drops some. The sample holds some 100,000 clones, over 75% seen once. Per germline, CDR1 SGHRS and CDR2 YFSETQ. Trimming at V came to 4 bases and at J to 5 bases, leaving 4 bases not matched to a gene. This CDR3 comprises 13 residues. This sample comprised CD4+ or CD8+ T cells sorted from blood, obtained in a trial of the OX40 agonist ivuxolimab. The rearrangement uses TRBV5-1 and TRBJ2-7; the match to TRBD1 covers 9 bases. This sequence originates from an adult with an advanced solid tumor such as melanoma, head and neck, liver or kidney cancer. Here the CDR3 reads CASSRDRVNEQYF. The CDR3 DNA follows: TGCGCCAGCAGCCGGGACAGGGTAAACGAGCAGTACTTC.